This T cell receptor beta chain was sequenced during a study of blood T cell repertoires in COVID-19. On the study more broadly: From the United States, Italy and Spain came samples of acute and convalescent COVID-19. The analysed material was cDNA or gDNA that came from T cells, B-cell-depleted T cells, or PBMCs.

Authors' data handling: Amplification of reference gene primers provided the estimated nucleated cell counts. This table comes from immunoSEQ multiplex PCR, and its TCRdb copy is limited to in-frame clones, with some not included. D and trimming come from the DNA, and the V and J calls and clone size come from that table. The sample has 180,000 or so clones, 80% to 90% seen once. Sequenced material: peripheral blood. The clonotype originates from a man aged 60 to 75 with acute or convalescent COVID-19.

CDR3 bases: TGTGCCAGCAGTTACCTTAGGACAGGCTCGAGGGGCTACACCTTC. This sequence encodes CASSYLRTGSRGYTF. The gene calls are TRBV6-2 or TRBV6-3 and TRBJ1-2; 7 nucleotides agree with TRBD1. Trimming at V came to 2 bases and at J to 8 bases, leaving 11 bases not matched to a gene. Germline CDR1 and CDR2: MNHEY and SVGEGT. The CDR3 is 15 residues long.